This TCR beta chain was captured in a study of neurological immune-mediated disorders. TCRdb reanalysed the 5' RACE reads using MiXCR and keeps one entry per CDR3 protein. This sample carries around 130,000 distinct CDR3 sequences, 3% to 3.5% of them seen once, and the ten largest clones take 1% to 1.5%. This clonotype was seen at least ten times. The length of the CDR3 is 12 residues. Per germline, CDR1 MNHEY and CDR2 SVGAGI. Trimming cost V 2 bases and J 8 bases, with 9 bases left between them. This clonotype originated in a woman under 40 with multiple sclerosis. The rearrangement uses TRBV6-5 and TRBJ1-1; D is uncertain. Sequenced: PBMCs. DNA of the CDR3: TGTGCCAGCAGTTACGCCAGCCAAGAAGCTTTCTTT. Amino acid sequence: CASSYASQEAFF.